These 18 T cell receptor beta chains were all obtained from the same sample, sequenced in a study of shared clonotypes between healthy human individuals. Some clones are missing from TCRdb's copy, which holds only in-frame ones; the method was immunoSEQ multiplex PCR. The sample records a few hundred thousand clones, around 78% being singletons. Input material: PBMCs. The origin of the receptors is a woman in her thirties or forties in good health. Some clones in this sample may be carry-over from other donors' samples.

V usage is TRBV27 and J usage is TRBJ2-1; 11 positions agree with TRBD2. The length of the CDR3 is 15 residues. Per the germline V gene, CDR1 is MNHEY and CDR2 is SMNVEV (reference sequence). After removal of 5 bases from V and 3 bases from J, the junction contained 3 bases not matched to a gene. CDR3 protein: CASSPSGRNYNEQFF. The CDR3 nucleotides are TGTGCCAGCAGTCCTAGCGGGAGGAACTACAATGAGCAGTTCTTC.

On this clone itself: Given a much more abundant clone one base away, this may be a read error. This same CDR3 is encoded by further DNA sequences in the sample. This chain connects TRBV7-9 to TRBJ2-3; no firm D call. Looked up from germline, CDR1 is SEHNR and CDR2 is FQNEAQ (reference sequence). This CDR3 has 12 residues. Trimming stripped 2 bases from V and 3 bases from J, with 3 bases between. CDR3 sequence reads: CASSLSTDTQYF. The CDR3 region has the DNA TGTGCCAGCAGCTTAAGTACAGATACGCAGTATTTT.

This chain uses TRBV7-3 with TRBJ2-2; possible D gene TRBD2, 6 bases. The ends were cut back, 2 bases at V and 0 bases at J, with 10 bases in the middle. The CDR3 sequence is 16 residues long. CDR1 is SGHTA, CDR2 FQGTGA, per germline. CDR3 protein: CASSLRGTPNTGELFF. The CDR3 DNA sequence: TGTGCCAGCAGCTTACGGGGGACCCCGAACACCGGGGAGCTGTTTTTT.

This clone has only a few counts. V usage is TRBV5-4 and J usage is TRBJ2-7; 8 positions agree with TRBD1. V lost 2 bases to trimming and J lost 4 bases; unmatched junction nucleotides: 5. The CDR3 sequence is 14 residues long. CDR1 and CDR2 from the germline V gene are SGHNT and YYREEE (reference sequence). This chain's CDR3 is CASSLRNRGYEQYF. The CDR3 DNA sequence: TGTGCCAGCAGCTTAAGAAACAGGGGGTACGAGCAGTACTTC.

The chain joins TRBV7-3 to TRBJ2-2; D unclear. The CDR3 sequence is 14 residues long. Germline CDR1 is SGHTA and CDR2 is FQGTGA. Trimming removed 2 bases from V and 8 bases from J, with 12 bases in between. In DNA form, the CDR3 reads TGTGCCAGCAGCTTACCCGGGCCACGGGGGGAGCTGTTTTTT. This codes for CASSLPGPRGELFF.

The V and J genes are TRBV2 and TRBJ2-5, with D tentatively TRBD2 (6 bases). The end of the DNA fits TRBJ2-7 better, so the J call may be wrong. Per germline, CDR1 SNHLY and CDR2 FYNNEI. The CDR3 has 15 residues. This CDR3 reads CASRGLRDQSHEQYF. The CDR3 DNA follows: TGTGCCAGCAGGGGCCTGCGGGATCAATCTCACGAGCAGTACTTC.

The chain couples TRBV30 to TRBJ2-7; 9 nucleotides agree with TRBD2. The germline CDR1 and CDR2 sequences are GTSNPN and SVGIG (reference sequence). V shed 2 bases, J shed 5 bases, and the junction held 7 bases outside the gene matches. This CDR3 has 14 residues. The CDR3, as DNA: TGTGCCTGGAGTTTGCTAGCGGGAACGAACGAGCAGTACTTC. Translating gives CAWSLLAGTNEQYF.

The chain uses TRBV18 and TRBJ1-2; 8 bases are a match to TRBD1. The length of the CDR3 is 15 residues. Per the germline V gene, CDR1 is KGHSH and CDR2 is LQKENI. V lost 6 bases and J lost 6; bases outside the gene matches: 12. The DNA of the CDR3 is TGTGCCAGCTCTCTCCGACAGGGGTCTTTGGATGGCTACACCTTC. It translates to CASSLRQGSLDGYTF.

V is TRBV19 and J is TRBJ2-6; 12 bases line up with TRBD2. Germline V gives CDR1 LNHDA, CDR2 SQIVND (reference sequence). The junction had 5 bases not matched to a gene; V was cut back by 7 bases and J by 4 bases. The CDR3 is 16 residues long. In DNA form, the CDR3 reads TGTGCCAGTATACCCACTAGCGGGAGGGGGGCCAACGTCCTGACTTTC. Translated: CASIPTSGRGANVLTF.

A note on this clone: At one of its ends the junction is not consistent with the germline gene, which may arise from a read error. The sample contains more than one DNA sequence encoding this CDR3. The chain is built from TRBV9 and TRBJ2-7, with D possibly TRBD2 on 6 matching bases. This CDR3 has 14 amino acids. Germline lookup yields CDR1 SGDLS and CDR2 YYNGEE. Here the CDR3 reads CASSETTSSHEQYF. The CDR3 DNA follows: TGTGCCAGCAGCGAGACTACTAGCTCCCACGAGCAGTACTTC.

The chain links TRBV5-1 to TRBJ2-3, with 11 bases matching TRBD2. The germline V gene encodes CDR1 SGHRS and CDR2 YFSETQ. The length of the CDR3 is 19 residues. The ends lost 4 bases at V and 6 bases at J; junction bases unmatched: 19. The CDR3 DNA is TGCGCCAGCAGCCAGATGGCCGCCGGTCTAGCGGGAGGAGGGGATACGCAGTATTTT. Its protein product is CASSQMAAGLAGGGDTQYF.

The rearrangement links TRBV27 to TRBJ1-2, with D uncertain. Germline-derived CDR1 and CDR2 are MNHEY and SMNVEV (reference sequence). This CDR3 contains 17 residues. V lost 5 bases and J lost 7, with 26 bases in between. This CDR3 reads CASSLTPISGLRSGYTF. The CDR3 DNA reads TGTGCCAGCAGTCTCACCCCAATATCCGGGCTACGGAGTGGCTACACCTTC.

This chain joins TRBV30 and TRBJ1-1; the D gene is possibly TRBD1 (5 bases). V dropped 5 bases and J dropped 8 bases, with 18 bases sitting between them. The V gene's germline CDR1 is GTSNPN and CDR2 SVGIG (reference sequence). The CDR3 runs 13 residues. CDR3 nucleotide sequence: TGTGCCTGGCGCAAAAACCGGGACTCCGAAGCTTTCTTT. Residues: CAWRKNRDSEAFF.

The V call is TRBV28, the J call TRBJ2-2; maybe TRBD1 (5 bases). V lost 6 bases and J lost 8, with 13 bases in between. Germline V CDR1 and CDR2: MDHEN, SYDVKM. The CDR3 totals 13 residues. For the CDR3, the DNA is TGTGCCAGCAGAAGGGGATCGCCGGGGGAGCTGTTTTTT. Translating gives CASRRGSPGELFF.

In this sample, this clone turned up once. The genes are TRBV10-3 and TRBJ1-2; TRBD1 might be the D (6 bases). Trimming cost V 4 bases and J 7 bases, with 10 bases left between them. Germline lookup yields CDR1 ENHRY and CDR2 SYGVKD. The CDR3 covers 12 residues. The CDR3 sequence is CAISAGEGGYTF. The CDR3 DNA follows: TGTGCCATCAGTGCAGGGGAGGGTGGCTACACCTTC.

This clone occurred many times. The chain joins TRBV5-1 to TRBJ2-2; 9 bases agree with TRBD2. Germline CDR1 reads SGHRS; CDR2 reads YFSETQ. V lost 1 base and J lost 6; bases outside the gene matches: 4. CDR3 length: 15 residues. The CDR3 bases are TGCGCCAGCAGCTTGTTAGCGGGAGAGTCCGGGGAGCTGTTTTTT. Residues: CASSLLAGESGELFF.

The chain combines TRBV19 with TRBJ2-7, with D possibly matching TRBD2 (6 bases). Trimming removed 3 bases at V and 7 bases at J, with 10 bases between. The CDR3 has 12 amino acids. Germline assignment: CDR1 LNHDA and CDR2 SQIVND (reference sequence). The CDR3: CASSMLSGEQYF. CDR3 in DNA: TGTGCCAGTAGTATGCTGAGCGGGGAGCAGTACTTC. The full variable domain, with the rest looked up from reference TRBV19 and TRBJ2-7, is DGGITQSPKYLFRKEGQNVTLSCEQNLNHDAMYWYRQDPGQGLRLIYYSQIVNDFQKGDIAEGYSVSREKKESFPLTVTSAQKNPTAFYLCASSMLSGEQYFGPGTRLTVT.

Only one count was recorded for this clone. The chain links TRBV7-2 to TRBJ2-5, with D unclear. V dropped 5 bases and J dropped 0 bases, with 10 bases sitting between them. There are 14 residues in the CDR3. The V gene's germline CDR1 is SGHTA and CDR2 FQGNSA. CDR3 nucleotides: TGTGCCAGCAGCCAAAGGCTCAACCAAGAGACCCAGTACTTC. It translates to CASSQRLNQETQYF.